The present T cell receptor beta chain was sequenced within a study of blood T cell repertoires in COVID-19. Study-level background: Samples representing acute and convalescent COVID-19 were sourced from the United States, Italy and Spain. Sources were T cells, B-cell-depleted T cells, or PBMCs; the material itself was cDNA or gDNA.

Germline CDR1 and CDR2: MNHEY and SMNVEV (reference sequence). Trimming left V 2 bases short and J 7 bases short, with 23 bases between. The CDR3 sequence is 18 residues long. Here immunoSEQ multiplex PCR was the method, and the copy in TCRdb shows in-frame clones only, minus some. The sample has around 100,000 clones, 74% seen once. Those enrolled in Seattle joined during active infection and were followed longitudinally afterward. This sequence joins TRBV27 and TRBJ2-2, with D possibly being TRBD2 (6 bases). The clonotype originates from a man between 65 and 79 years old with COVID-19, enrolled during active disease. The sample was peripheral blood. The CDR3 spells CASSLDLKRVRRSGELFF. The CDR3 coding sequence is TGTGCCAGCAGTTTAGACCTAAAGCGGGTCCGGCGGAGCGGGGAGCTGTTTTTT.